This TCR beta chain emerged from a study of regulatory T cells in long-lasting Graves disease. This clonotype showed up many times. According to the study, TCR beta libraries were built with iRepertoire HTBI primers and CDR3-region Arm-PCR. A single record per CDR3 protein comes from TCRdb applying MiXCR to the multiplex PCR reads. This repertoire shows approximately 440,000 distinct CDR3 sequences, under 20% found once; its top ten account for 10% to 15%. Trimming took off 5 bases at V and 0 bases at J, with 7 bases between the two ends. The CDR3 runs 13 residues. Germline CDR1 is LGHDT and CDR2 is YNNKEL (reference sequence). Described time point: newly diagnosed GD, antithyroid drugs for less than 3 months. With RNA extracted from PBMCs as input, the TCR library was made. These data were also filed under a second study, of T cells in Graves' hyperthyroidism and ophthalmopathy. That paper states: Using 13 V-J features, a model discriminated ophthalmopathy from stable hyperthyroidism.

This receptor was obtained from a man between 35 and 55 years old with Graves disease. The chain has TRBV3-1 and TRBJ1-1; D unresolved. The source was peripheral blood mononuclear cells (PBMCs), collected at new diagnosis, from a patient treated with antithyroid drugs. Written as DNA, the CDR3 is TGTGCCAGCAGCACGGGCTTGAACACTGAAGCTTTCTTT. It is translated as CASSTGLNTEAFF. The complete variable domain, with remaining parts taken from reference TRBV3-1 and TRBJ1-1, reads DTAVSQTPKYLVTQMGNDKSIKCEQNLGHDTMYWYKQDSKKFLKIMFSYNNKELIINETVPNRFSPKSPDKAHLNLHINSLELGDSAVYFCASSTGLNTEAFFGQGTRLTVV.